The sequence of this TCR beta chain was determined in a study of blood T cell repertoires in COVID-19. Looking at the study overall: Samples representing acute and convalescent COVID-19 were sourced from the United States, Italy and Spain.

The authors' processing: Amplification of reference gene primers was used by the study to estimate nucleated cell counts. TCRdb's table, derived via immunoSEQ multiplex PCR, lists solely in-frame clones and lacks some. V and J calls plus clone size are reproduced from that table; the DNA served to infer D and trimming. Of approximately 120,000 clones in the sample, 75% to 90% were seen once. The V gene lost 7 bases and the J gene lost 5 bases, with 12 bases spanning the gap. CDR3 length equals 13 residues. The rearrangement uses TRBV12-3 or TRBV12-4 and TRBJ2-1; D possibly corresponds to TRBD2 (5 bases). The clonotype comes from a human donor in a cohort sampled during active COVID-19. Sequenced input: peripheral blood. For the CDR3, the DNA is TGTGCCAGCACCTTGACTATCGACAATGAGCAGTTCTTC. Amino acid sequence: CASTLTIDNEQFF.